Following are 2 T cell receptor beta chains from one sample sequenced in a study of vaccination effects on CD4 cells after COVID-19. The repertoire was sequenced with immunoSEQ multiplex PCR; TCRdb's copy has only in-frame clones and lacks some. Of some 69,000 clones listed, 65% to 80% are singletons. These receptors have no identified antigens. ViraFEST assay sequencing came after antigen-specific CD4+ T cells were expanded with viral peptide pools. Once cultured for approximately ten days, the cells underwent separation to obtain CD4+ T cells. People in the vaccine group had not been infected with SARS-CoV-2 before, and their nucleocapsid antibodies were negative. The starting material was CD4+ T cells from PBMCs cultured with HCoV-NL63 spike peptides, obtained before COVID-19 vaccination. Source of these receptors: a human donor who received a COVID-19 vaccine.

This chain connects TRBV7-9 to TRBJ2-3, with TRBD1 as a possible D gene (6 bases). Germline CDR1 is SEHNR and CDR2 is FQNEAQ (reference sequence). This CDR3 region has 15 residues. Trimming cost V 4 bases and J 3 bases, with 14 bases left between them. CDR3 DNA: TGTGCCAGCAGCTCCTGGACAGCAGAAACAGATACGCAGTATTTT. This codes for CASSSWTAETDTQYF.

The chain employs TRBV3-1 (or the pseudogene TRBV3-2) and TRBJ2-5, with TRBD2 as a possible D gene (6 bases). Trimming removed 3 bases at V and 5 bases at J, with 10 bases between. In germline, CDR1 is LGHDT, CDR2 YNNKEL (reference sequence). The CDR3 sequence is 13 residues long. CDR3 sequence reads: CASSQLGGETQYF. In nucleotides, the CDR3 is TGTGCCAGCAGCCAGCTTGGAGGGGAGACCCAGTACTTC.